This TCR beta chain was observed in a study of cytomegalovirus exposure and HLA in healthy donors. V shed 4 bases and J shed 1 base, with 17 bases lying between them. The V gene's germline CDR1 is SGHNT and CDR2 YYREEE (reference sequence). The CDR3 contains 16 residues. Primers: 60 Vbeta forward and 13 Jbeta reverse. Produced via immunoSEQ multiplex PCR; TCRdb's table is partial and in-frame only. Counted here are about 230,000 clones, around 80% occurring once; the ten biggest clones make up about 0.47%. The chain links TRBV5-4 to TRBJ1-1; TRBD1 is a possible D gene (5 bases). The receptor was isolated from a boy aged 10-17 years in good health and CMV-seronegative. Input material: PBMCs. The CDR3 reads CASSPGQLETNTEAFF. The CDR3 bases are TGTGCCAGCAGCCCTGGACAACTTGAGACGAACACTGAAGCTTTCTTT.